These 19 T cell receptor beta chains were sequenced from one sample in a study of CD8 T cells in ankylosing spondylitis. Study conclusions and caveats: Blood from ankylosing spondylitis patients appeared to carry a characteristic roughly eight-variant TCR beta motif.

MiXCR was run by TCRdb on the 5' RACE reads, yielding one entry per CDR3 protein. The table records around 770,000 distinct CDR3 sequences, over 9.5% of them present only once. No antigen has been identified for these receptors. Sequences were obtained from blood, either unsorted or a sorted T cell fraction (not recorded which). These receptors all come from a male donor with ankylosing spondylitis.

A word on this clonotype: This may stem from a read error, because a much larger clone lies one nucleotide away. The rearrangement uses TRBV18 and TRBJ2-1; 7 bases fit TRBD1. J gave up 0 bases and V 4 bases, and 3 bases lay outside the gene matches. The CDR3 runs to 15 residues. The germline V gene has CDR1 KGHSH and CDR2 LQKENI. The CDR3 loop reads CASSQGQSSYNEQFF. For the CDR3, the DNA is TGTGCCAGCTCACAGGGACAGAGCTCCTACAATGAGCAGTTCTTC. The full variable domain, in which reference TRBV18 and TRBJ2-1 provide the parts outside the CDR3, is NAGVMQNPRHLVRRRGQEARLRCSPMKGHSHVYWYRQLPEEGLKFMVYLQKENIIDESGMPKERFSAEFPKEGPSILRIQQVVRGDSAAYFCASSQGQSSYNEQFFGPGTRLTVL.

The CDR3 DNA reads as TGCGCCAGCAGCCCGAATAATTCACCCCTCCACTTT. It is translated as CASSPNNSPLHF. This chain links TRBV5-1 with TRBJ1-6; D unresolved. V lost 4 bases and J 5 bases, leaving 4 bases between the germline ends. Germline V lookup: CDR1 SGHRS, CDR2 YFSETQ. CDR3 length: 12 residues.

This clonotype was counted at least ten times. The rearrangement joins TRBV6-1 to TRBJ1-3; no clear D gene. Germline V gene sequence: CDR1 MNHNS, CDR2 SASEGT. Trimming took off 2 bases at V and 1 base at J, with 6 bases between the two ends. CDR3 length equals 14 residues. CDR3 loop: CASSERVSGNTIYF. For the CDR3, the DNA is TGTGCCAGCAGTGAACGGGTGTCTGGAAACACCATATATTTT.

This CDR3 is CASSGDRGRNSNQPQHF. CDR3 DNA sequence: TGTGCCAGCAGTGGCGACAGGGGCCGTAATAGCAATCAGCCCCAGCATTTT. The V and J genes are TRBV2 and TRBJ1-5, with TRBD1 matching over 8 bases. The length of the CDR3 is 17 residues. V was pared by 4 bases and J by 0 bases, with 8 bases of the junction left unmatched. Per germline, CDR1 SNHLY and CDR2 FYNNEI.

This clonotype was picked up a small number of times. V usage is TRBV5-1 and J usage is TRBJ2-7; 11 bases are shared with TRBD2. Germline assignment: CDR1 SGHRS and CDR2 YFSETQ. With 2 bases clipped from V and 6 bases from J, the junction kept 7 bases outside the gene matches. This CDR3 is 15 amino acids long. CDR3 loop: CASSLQTSGNGEQYF. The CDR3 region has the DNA TGCGCCAGCAGCTTACAGACTAGCGGGAACGGCGAGCAGTACTTC. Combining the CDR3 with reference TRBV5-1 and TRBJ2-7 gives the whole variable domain KAGVTQTPRYLIKTRGQQVTLSCSPISGHRSVSWYQQTPGQGLQFLFEYFSETQRNKGNFPGRFSGRQFSNSRSEMNVSTLELGDSALYLCASSLQTSGNGEQYFGPGTRLTVT.

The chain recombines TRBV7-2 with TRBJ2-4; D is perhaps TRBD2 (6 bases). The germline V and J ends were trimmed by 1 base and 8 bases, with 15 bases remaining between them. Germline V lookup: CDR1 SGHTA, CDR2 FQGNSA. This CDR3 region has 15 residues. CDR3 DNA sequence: TGTGCCAGCAGCTTAGGACCCGGGAGAGGGGACATTCAGTACTTC. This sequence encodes CASSLGPGRGDIQYF.

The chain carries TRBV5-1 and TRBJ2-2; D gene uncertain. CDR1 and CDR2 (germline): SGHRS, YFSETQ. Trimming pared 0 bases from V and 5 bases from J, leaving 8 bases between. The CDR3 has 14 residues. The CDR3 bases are TGCGCCAGCAGCTTGGCCGATCTAACCGGGGAGCTGTTTTTT. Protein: CASSLADLTGELFF.

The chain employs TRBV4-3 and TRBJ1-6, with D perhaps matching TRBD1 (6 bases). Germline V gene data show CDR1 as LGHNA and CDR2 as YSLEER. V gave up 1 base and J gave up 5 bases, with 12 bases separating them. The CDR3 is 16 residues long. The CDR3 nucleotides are TGCGCCAGCAGCCAAGTTTGGGGGCCGAATAATTCACCCCTCCACTTT. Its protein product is CASSQVWGPNNSPLHF.

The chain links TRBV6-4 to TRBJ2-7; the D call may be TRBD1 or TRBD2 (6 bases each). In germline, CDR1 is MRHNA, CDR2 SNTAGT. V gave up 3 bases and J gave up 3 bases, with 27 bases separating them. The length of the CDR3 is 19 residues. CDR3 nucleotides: TGTGCCAGCAGTGATTCCGAGGGGTTGTGGAGGGACAACATCTACGAGCAGTACTTC. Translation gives CASSDSEGLWRDNIYEQYF.

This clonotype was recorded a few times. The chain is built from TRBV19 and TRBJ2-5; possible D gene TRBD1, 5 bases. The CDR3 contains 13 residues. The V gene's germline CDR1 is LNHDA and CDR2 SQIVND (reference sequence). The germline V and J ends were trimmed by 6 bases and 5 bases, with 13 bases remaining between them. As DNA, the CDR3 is TGTGCCAGTAGCAGACAGTGGCGGGAGACCCAGTACTTC. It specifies CASSRQWRETQYF.

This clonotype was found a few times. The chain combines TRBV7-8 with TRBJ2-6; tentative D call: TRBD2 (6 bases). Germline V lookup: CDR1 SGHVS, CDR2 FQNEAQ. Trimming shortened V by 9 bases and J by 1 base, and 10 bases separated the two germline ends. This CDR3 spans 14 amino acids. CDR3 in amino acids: CASTGGSGANVLTF. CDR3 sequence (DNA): TGTGCCAGTACTGGGGGGTCTGGGGCCAACGTCCTGACTTTC.

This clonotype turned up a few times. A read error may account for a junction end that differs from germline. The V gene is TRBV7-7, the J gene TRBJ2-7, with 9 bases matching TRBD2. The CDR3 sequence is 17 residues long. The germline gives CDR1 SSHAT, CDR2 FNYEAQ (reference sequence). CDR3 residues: CASSLASSGDFSYEQYF. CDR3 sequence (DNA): TGTGCTAGCAGCTTAGCGTCTAGCGGGGACTTCTCCTACGAGCAGTACTTC.

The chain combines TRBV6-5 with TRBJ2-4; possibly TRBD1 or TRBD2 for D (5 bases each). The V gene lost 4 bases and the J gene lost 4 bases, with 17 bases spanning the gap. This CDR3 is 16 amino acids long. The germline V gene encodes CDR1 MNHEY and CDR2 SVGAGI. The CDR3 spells CASSSGQGVRKNIQYF. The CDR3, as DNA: TGTGCCAGCAGTTCGGGGCAGGGAGTAAGGAAAAACATTCAGTACTTC.

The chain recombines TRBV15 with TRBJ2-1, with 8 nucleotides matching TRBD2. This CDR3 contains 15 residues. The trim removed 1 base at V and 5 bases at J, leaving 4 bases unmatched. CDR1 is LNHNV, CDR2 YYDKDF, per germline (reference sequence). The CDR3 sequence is CATSRVSGGNNEQFF. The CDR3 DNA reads TGTGCCACCAGCAGAGTAAGCGGGGGAAACAATGAGCAGTTCTTC.

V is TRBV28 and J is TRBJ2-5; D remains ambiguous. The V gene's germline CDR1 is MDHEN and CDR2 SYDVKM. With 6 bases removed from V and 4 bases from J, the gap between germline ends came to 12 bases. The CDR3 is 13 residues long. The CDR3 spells CASRRSRAETQYF. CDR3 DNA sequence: TGTGCCAGCAGGCGATCTCGGGCAGAGACCCAGTACTTC.

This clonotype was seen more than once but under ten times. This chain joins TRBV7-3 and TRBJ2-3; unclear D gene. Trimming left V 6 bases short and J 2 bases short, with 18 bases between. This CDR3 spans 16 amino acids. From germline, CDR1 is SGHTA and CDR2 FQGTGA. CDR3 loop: CASSQRGGPPTDTQYF. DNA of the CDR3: TGTGCCAGCAGTCAAAGAGGTGGTCCCCCCACAGATACGCAGTATTTT.

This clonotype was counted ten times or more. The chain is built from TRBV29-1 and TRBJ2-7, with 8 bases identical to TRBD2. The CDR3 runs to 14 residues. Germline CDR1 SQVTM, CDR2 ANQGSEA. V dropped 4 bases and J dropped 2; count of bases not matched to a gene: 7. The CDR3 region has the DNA TGCAGCGTTGTCGGCCTAGCGGGTACCTACGAGCAGTACTTC. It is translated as CSVVGLAGTYEQYF.

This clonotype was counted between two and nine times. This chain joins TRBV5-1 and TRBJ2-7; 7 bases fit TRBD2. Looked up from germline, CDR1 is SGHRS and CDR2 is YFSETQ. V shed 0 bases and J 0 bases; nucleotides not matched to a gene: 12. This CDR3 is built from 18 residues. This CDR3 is CASSLGPQSGGSSYEQYF. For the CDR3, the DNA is TGCGCCAGCAGCTTGGGGCCCCAATCGGGGGGAAGCTCCTACGAGCAGTACTTC.

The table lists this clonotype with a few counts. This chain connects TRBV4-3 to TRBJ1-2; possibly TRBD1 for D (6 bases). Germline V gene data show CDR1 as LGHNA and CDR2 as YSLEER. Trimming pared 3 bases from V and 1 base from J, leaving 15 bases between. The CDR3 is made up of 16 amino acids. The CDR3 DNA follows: TGCGCCAGCAGCCACATATCAGGGGTGCTTAACTATGGCTACACCTTC. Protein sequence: CASSHISGVLNYGYTF.